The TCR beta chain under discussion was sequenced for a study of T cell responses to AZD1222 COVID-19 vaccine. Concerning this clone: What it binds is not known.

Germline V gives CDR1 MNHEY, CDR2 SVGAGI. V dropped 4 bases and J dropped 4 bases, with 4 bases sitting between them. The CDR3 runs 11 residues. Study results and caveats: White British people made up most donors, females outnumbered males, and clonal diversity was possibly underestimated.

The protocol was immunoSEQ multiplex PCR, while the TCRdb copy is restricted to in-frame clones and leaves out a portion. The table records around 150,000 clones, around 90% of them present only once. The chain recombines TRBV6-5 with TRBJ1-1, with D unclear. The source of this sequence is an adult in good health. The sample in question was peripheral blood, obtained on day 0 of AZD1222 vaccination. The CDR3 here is CASSLTTEAFF. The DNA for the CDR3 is TGTGCCAGCAGTTTAACCACTGAAGCTTTCTTT.